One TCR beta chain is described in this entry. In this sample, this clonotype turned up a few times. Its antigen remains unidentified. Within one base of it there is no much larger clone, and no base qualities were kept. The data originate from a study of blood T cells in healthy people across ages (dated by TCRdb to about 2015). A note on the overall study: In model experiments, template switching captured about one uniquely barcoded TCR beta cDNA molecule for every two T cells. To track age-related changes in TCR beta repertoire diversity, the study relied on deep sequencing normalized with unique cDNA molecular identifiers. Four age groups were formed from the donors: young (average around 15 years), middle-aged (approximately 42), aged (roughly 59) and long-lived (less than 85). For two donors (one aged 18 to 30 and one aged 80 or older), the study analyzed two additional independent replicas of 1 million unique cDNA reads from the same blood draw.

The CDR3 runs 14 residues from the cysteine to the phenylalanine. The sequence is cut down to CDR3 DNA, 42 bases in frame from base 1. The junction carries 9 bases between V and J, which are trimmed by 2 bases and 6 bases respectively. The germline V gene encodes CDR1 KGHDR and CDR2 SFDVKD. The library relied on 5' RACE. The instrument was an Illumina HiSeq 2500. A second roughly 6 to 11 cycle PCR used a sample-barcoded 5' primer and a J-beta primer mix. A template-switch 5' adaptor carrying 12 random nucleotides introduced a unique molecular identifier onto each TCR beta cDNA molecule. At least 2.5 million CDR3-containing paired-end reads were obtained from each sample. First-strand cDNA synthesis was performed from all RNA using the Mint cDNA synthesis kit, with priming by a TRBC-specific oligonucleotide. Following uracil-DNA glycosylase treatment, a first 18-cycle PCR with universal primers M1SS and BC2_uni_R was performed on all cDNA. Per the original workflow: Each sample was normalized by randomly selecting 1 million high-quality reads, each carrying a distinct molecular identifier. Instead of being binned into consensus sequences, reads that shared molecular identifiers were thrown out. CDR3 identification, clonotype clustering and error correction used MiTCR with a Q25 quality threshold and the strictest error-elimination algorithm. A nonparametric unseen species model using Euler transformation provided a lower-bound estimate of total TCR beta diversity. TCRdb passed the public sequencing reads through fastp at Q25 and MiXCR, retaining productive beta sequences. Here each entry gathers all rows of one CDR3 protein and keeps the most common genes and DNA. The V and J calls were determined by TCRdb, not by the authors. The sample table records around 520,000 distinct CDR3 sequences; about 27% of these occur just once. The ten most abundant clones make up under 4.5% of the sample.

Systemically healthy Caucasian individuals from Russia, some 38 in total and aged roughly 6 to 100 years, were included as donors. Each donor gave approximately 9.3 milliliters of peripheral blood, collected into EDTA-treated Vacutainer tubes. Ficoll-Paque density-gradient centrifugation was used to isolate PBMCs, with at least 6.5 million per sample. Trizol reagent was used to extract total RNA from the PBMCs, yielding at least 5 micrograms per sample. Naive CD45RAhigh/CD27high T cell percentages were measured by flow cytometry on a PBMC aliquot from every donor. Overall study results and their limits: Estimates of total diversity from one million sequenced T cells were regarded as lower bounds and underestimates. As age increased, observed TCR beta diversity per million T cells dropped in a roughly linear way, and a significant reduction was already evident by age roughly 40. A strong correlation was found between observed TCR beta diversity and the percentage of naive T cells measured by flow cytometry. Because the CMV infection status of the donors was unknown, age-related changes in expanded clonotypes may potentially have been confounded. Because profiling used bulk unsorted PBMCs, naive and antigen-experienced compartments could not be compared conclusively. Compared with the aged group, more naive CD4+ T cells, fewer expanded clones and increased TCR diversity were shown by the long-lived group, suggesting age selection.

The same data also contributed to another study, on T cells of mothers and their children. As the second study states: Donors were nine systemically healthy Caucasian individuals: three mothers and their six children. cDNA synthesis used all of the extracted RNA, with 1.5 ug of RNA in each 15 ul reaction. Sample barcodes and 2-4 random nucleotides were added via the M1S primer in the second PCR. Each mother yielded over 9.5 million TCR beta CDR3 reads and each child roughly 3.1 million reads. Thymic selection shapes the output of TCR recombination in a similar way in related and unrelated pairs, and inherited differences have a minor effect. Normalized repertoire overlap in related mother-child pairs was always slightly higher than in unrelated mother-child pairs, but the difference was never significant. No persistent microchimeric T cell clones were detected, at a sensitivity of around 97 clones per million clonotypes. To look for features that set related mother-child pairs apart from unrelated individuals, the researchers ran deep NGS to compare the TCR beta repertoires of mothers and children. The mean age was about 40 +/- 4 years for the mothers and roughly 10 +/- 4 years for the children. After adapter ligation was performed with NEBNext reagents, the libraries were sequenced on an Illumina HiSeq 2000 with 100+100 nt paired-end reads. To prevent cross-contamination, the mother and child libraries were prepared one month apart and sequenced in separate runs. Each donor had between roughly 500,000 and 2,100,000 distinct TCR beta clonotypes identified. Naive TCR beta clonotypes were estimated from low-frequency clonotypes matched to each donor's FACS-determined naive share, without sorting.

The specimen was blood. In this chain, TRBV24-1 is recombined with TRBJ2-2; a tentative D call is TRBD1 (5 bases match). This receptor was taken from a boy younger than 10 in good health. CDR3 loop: CATSDSGLSGELFF. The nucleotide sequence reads TGTGCCACCAGTGATTCAGGGTTGTCCGGGGAGCTGTTTTTT.